Listed here is a single T cell receptor beta chain. These data originate in a study of cytomegalovirus exposure and HLA in healthy donors. Vbeta (60) and Jbeta (13) primers were used in the PCR. TCRdb keeps only in-frame clones here, not all; method: immunoSEQ multiplex PCR. This table holds about 110,000 clones, about 80% found once. Between the trimmed V and J ends, which lost 0 bases and 10 bases, there was a span of 21 bases. CDR1 is SGHNT and CDR2 is YENEEA in the germline V gene. This CDR3 has 17 residues. The source of this sequence is a man aged 40-50 years in good health and CMV-seropositive. The rearrangement joins TRBV11-3 to TRBJ1-4; D perhaps matches TRBD1 (5 bases). The sequencing input was PBMCs. CDR3 nucleotides: TGTGCCAGCAGCTTAGAGAATATAGCCAGGGTCTATGGAAAACTGTTTTTT. Translating gives CASSLENIARVYGKLFF.